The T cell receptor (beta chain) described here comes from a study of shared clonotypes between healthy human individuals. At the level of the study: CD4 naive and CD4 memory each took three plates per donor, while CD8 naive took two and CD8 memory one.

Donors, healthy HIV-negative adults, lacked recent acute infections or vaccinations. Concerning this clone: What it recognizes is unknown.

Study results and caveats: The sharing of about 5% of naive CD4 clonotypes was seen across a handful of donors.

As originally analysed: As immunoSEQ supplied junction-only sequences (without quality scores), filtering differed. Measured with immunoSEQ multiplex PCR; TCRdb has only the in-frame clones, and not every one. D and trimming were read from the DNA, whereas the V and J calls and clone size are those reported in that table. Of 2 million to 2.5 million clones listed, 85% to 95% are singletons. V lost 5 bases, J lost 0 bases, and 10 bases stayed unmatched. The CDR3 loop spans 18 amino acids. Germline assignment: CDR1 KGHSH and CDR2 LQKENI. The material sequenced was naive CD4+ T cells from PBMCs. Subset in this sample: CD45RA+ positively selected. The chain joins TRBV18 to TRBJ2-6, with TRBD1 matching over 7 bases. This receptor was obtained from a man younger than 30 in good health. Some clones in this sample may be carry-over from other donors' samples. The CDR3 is CASSRKGQSDSGANVLTF. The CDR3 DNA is TGTGCCAGCTCAAGGAAGGGACAGTCAGACTCTGGGGCCAACGTCCTGACTTTC.